These T cell receptor beta chains were read from a single sample in a study of tumor-infiltrating lymphocytes in localized non-small cell lung cancer. Libraries were prepared by immunoSEQ multiplex PCR; TCRdb keeps only in-frame clonotypes and omits some of them. The data show 15,000 to 20,000 clones, with 80% seen just once and about 9.3% held by the top ten. Sequencing used uninvolved lung tissue not adjacent to the tumor. These receptors all stem from a human donor with non-small cell lung cancer. The CDR3 runs from the conserved cysteine through the conserved F or W. Each record gives: D gene, J gene, clone size, V gene, CDR3 DNA, CDR3 protein. The D gene is left open where the match is weak. Clone size, where shown, is once, few, many, or a class for clones that have expanded.

NA	TRBJ2-5	NA	TRBV6-1	TGTGCCAGCACCCTACTCTGGGCGAGTCAAGAGACCCAGTACTTC	CASTLLWASQETQYF
NA	TRBJ2-2	NA	TRBV6-5	TGTGCCAGCAGTTACTGGAACACCGGGGAGCTGTTTTTT	CASSYWNTGELFF
NA	TRBJ2-3	NA	TRBV11-3	TGTGCCAGCAGCTTAGTACTTTTCACAGATACGCAGTATTTT	CASSLVLFTDTQYF
NA	TRBJ1-5	NA	TRBV4-2	TGTGCCAGCAGCCACACCATCTGGGGCGCTGGCCTCAGTCAGCCCCAGCATTTT	CASSHTIWGAGLSQPQHF
NA	TRBJ2-3	NA	TRBV2	TGTGCCAGCAGGGATCCGTGGGTGGAGGGCACAGATACGCAGTATTTT	CASRDPWVEGTDTQYF
NA	TRBJ2-4	once	TRBV19	TGTGCCAGTAGTCCTAGTGGGAACATTCAGTACTTC	CASSPSGNIQYF
TRBD2	TRBJ2-7	NA	TRBV5-5	TGTGCCAGCAGATCCTATAGCGGGAGTTCCTACGAGCAGTACTTC	CASRSYSGSSYEQYF
NA	TRBJ1-3	few	TRBV6-1	TGTGCCAGCAGTGAAGGCCCAACAGGCCTGGAGGGAAACACCATATATTTT	CASSEGPTGLEGNTIYF
NA	TRBJ2-5	NA	TRBV7-7	TGTGCCAGCAGCTTATATCCGGGTAAAGAGACCCAGTACTTC	CASSLYPGKETQYF
TRBD1	TRBJ2-7	NA	TRBV29-1	TGCAGCGTTGTTGGGACAGGGGGCTTTTACGAGCAGTACTTC	CSVVGTGGFYEQYF
NA	TRBJ1-3	NA	TRBV19	TGTGCCAGTGGCTTATCCTATGGCCGAAGGTCTGGAAACACCATATATTTT	CASGLSYGRRSGNTIYF
NA	TRBJ1-5	NA	TRBV5-1	TGCGCCAGCAGCTTGGTCGGGGACGGCAATCAGCCCCAGCATTTT	CASSLVGDGNQPQHF
NA	TRBJ1-1	NA	TRBV2	TGTGCCAGCACGGCCACGGGGCACGGGACTGAAGCTTTCTTT	CASTATGHGTEAFF
NA	TRBJ2-6	NA	TRBV28	TGTGCCAGCAGTTCCTTCCCCGCCGCTGGGGCCAACGTCCTGACTTTC	CASSSFPAAGANVLTF
NA	TRBJ1-2	NA	TRBV4-1	TGCGCCAGCAGCGTGGTCGGCGTTTCTAACTATGGCTACACCTTC	CASSVVGVSNYGYTF
TRBD2	TRBJ2-1	NA	TRBV5-6	TGTGCCAGCAGCTTGGATAAGGGACTAGCGGGCTACAATGAGCAGTTCTTC	CASSLDKGLAGYNEQFF
NA	TRBJ2-7	NA	TRBV11-1	TGTGCCAGCAGCGAGCGACCGATCTACGAGCAGTACTTC	CASSERPIYEQYF
NA	TRBJ2-3	NA	TRBV7-3	TGTGCCAGCAGTCCACAGAGCGACACAGATACGCAGTATTTT	CASSPQSDTDTQYF
TRBD1	TRBJ2-2	NA	TRBV2	TGTGCCAGCAGTGACGACAGGGGGAACACCGGGGAGCTGTTTTTT	CASSDDRGNTGELFF
TRBD2	TRBJ2-3	NA	TRBV5-5	TGTGCCAGCAGTCCCGGGACTAGCGGGTTCACAGATACGCAGTATTTT	CASSPGTSGFTDTQYF
NA	TRBJ2-3	few	TRBV19	TGTGCCAGTAGTATGATAGGGTTCCTCACAGATACGCAGTATTTT	CASSMIGFLTDTQYF
TRBD2	TRBJ2-3	NA	TRBV6-4	TGTGCCAGCAGTGACGAATTAGCGGGAGCAGATACGCAGTATTTT	CASSDELAGADTQYF
NA	TRBJ2-7	NA	TRBV11-2	TGTGCCAGCAGCTTAACGGCTCGCTACGAGCAGTACTTC	CASSLTARYEQYF